This T cell receptor beta chain was observed in a study of blood T cell repertoires in COVID-19. Study summary: Both acute and convalescent COVID-19 samples were obtained from the United States, Italy and Spain. T cells, B-cell-depleted T cells, or PBMCs supplied cDNA or gDNA.

Looked up from germline, CDR1 is MNHEY and CDR2 is SMNVEV (reference sequence). The CDR3 covers 12 residues. With 8 bases removed from V and 0 bases from J, the gap between germline ends came to 5 bases. Original processing notes: Amplified reference gene primers provided the basis for estimating nucleated cell counts. Assay: immunoSEQ multiplex PCR; the TCRdb copy retains only in-frame clones and omits some. V and J calls and clone size are given by that table; D and trimming were obtained from the DNA. The sample shows some 70,000 clones, around 85% of them seen only once. J is TRBJ2-1 and V is TRBV27; unclear D gene. Source material: peripheral blood. The receptor was isolated from an older woman with acute or convalescent COVID-19. The CDR3 DNA reads as TGTGCCAGCCGCGGCTCCTACAATGAGCAGTTCTTC. Encoded protein: CASRGSYNEQFF.